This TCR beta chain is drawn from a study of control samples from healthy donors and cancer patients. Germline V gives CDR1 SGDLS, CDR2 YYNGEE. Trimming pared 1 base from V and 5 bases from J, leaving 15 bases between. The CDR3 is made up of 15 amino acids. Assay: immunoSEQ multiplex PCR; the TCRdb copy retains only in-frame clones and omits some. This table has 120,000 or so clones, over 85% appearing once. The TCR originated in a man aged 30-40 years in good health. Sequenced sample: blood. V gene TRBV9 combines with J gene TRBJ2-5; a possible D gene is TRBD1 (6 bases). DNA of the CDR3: TGTGCCAGCAGCGTATACTCAGGGGCAGGGGAGACCCAGTACTTC. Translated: CASSVYSGAGETQYF.